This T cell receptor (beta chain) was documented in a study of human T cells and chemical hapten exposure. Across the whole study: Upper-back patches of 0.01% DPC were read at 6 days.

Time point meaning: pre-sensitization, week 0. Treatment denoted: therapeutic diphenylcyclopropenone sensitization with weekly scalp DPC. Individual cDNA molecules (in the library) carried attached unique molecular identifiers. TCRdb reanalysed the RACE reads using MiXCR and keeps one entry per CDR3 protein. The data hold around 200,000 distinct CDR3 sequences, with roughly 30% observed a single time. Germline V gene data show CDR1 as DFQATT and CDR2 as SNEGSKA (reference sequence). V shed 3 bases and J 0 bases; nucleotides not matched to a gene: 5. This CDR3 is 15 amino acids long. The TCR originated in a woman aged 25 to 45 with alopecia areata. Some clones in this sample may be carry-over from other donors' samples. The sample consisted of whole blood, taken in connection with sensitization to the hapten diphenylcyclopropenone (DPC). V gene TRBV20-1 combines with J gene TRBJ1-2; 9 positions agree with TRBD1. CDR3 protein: CSASGGTGSNYGYTF. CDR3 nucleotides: TGCAGTGCTAGCGGAGGGACAGGGTCTAACTATGGCTACACCTTC.